Detailed here is one T cell receptor (beta chain). The V and J ends lost 2 bases and 8 bases respectively, with 7 bases between them. The V gene's germline CDR1 is DFQATT and CDR2 SNEGSKA (reference sequence). CDR3 length equals 11 residues. Amplified TCR beta CDR3 regions derived from RNA transcripts. First-round RT-PCR with HTBI primers amplified the TCR CDR3 region. One entry per CDR3 protein, called by TCRdb with MiXCR from the multiplex PCR reads. The sample lists about 580,000 distinct CDR3 sequences, roughly 46% occurring once. This record belongs to a study of T cells in Graves' hyperthyroidism and ophthalmopathy. Aged 18 to 65, the patients had hyperthyroidism that was newly diagnosed and had lasted under 2 months. Uncontrolled infection, other autoimmune disease, pregnancy and lactation each barred patients from inclusion.

This clonotype originated in a woman aged 18 to 35 with Graves' hyperthyroidism. Material: peripheral blood or thyroid tissue (not recorded which). V and J are TRBV20-1 and TRBJ1-3, with D maybe TRBD1 (5 bases). This CDR3 is CSARQGDTIYF. In nucleotides, the CDR3 is TGCAGTGCTAGACAGGGAGACACCATATATTTT.